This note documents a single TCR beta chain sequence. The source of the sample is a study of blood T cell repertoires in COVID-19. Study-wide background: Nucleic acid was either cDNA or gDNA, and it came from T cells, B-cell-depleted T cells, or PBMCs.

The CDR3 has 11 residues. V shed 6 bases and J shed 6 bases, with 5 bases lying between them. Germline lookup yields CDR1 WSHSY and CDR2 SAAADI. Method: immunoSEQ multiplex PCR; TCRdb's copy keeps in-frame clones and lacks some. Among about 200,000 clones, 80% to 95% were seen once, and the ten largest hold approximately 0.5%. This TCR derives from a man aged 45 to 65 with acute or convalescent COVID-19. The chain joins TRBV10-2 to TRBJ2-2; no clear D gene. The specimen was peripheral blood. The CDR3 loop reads CASRGPGELFF. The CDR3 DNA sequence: TGCGCCAGCAGGGGCCCCGGGGAGCTGTTTTTT.